These T cell receptor beta chains were read from a single sample in a study of tumor-infiltrating lymphocytes in glioblastoma multiforme. TCRdb called the multiplex PCR reads again in MiXCR, with one record for every CDR3 protein. The data contain under 35,000 distinct CDR3 sequences, 50% to 75% of them singletons. The sample comprised brain tumor tissue. Receptors originate from a male donor with glioblastoma. The CDR3 runs from the conserved cysteine through the conserved F or W. The D gene is left open where the match is weak. A clone size is listed for some rows: how often the clone was seen (once, few, many), or a class if it is expanded.

-	TRBJ1-1	medium-sized	TRBV6-6	TGTGCCAGCAGTTATGGCGGGAGCACTGAAGCTTTCTTT	CASSYGGSTEAFF
TRBD1	TRBJ2-7	many	TRBV10-3	TGTGCCATCAGTGAGCCGGGACAGGGTTACGAGCAGTACTTC	CAISEPGQGYEQYF
-	TRBJ2-7	-	TRBV2	TGTGCCAGCAGTCGAGGGGGCGGGAGCTCCTACGAGCAGTACTTC	CASSRGGGSSYEQYF
TRBD1	TRBJ2-1	-	TRBV19	TGTGCCAGTAGTCCCCGACAGGGTAAAGCCTACAATGAGCAGTTCTTC	CASSPRQGKAYNEQFF
-	TRBJ2-3	-	TRBV11-2	TGTGCCAGCAGCTTAGATCTGGGGTCGGTAGATACGCAGTATTTT	CASSLDLGSVDTQYF
-	TRBJ2-7	medium-sized	TRBV5-6	TGTGCCAGCAGCTTGGGAGTCACTAGGGCCTACGAGCAGTACTTC	CASSLGVTRAYEQYF
TRBD2	TRBJ2-3	many	TRBV6-1	TGTGCCAGCAGTGAGAACGGGAGGGCCTCAGATACGCAGTATTTT	CASSENGRASDTQYF
-	TRBJ2-1	-	TRBV7-2	TGTGCCAGCAGCCGTAGGTACGCCTACAATGAGCAGTTCTTC	CASSRRYAYNEQFF
-	TRBJ2-7	medium-sized	TRBV29-1	TGCAGCGTTGATGGAGAGAGCGACGAGCAGTACTTC	CSVDGESDEQYF
-	TRBJ1-2	many	TRBV12-3/TRBV12-4	TGTGCCAGCAGTCCCGGTAGCGCTGGCTACACCTTC	CASSPGSAGYTF
-	TRBJ2-5	-	TRBV11-2	TGTGCCAGCAGCTCCAGATCCGAAGGGGGGGGGGGGCCAGAAGAGACCCAGTACTTC	CASSSRSEGGGGPEETQYF
-	TRBJ1-3	-	TRBV10-2	TGCGCCAGCAGTGAGGATGGAAAGGACACTATATATTTT	CASSEDGKDTIYF
-	TRBJ2-3	-	TRBV20-1	TGCAGTGCTAGAGGCCTAGGGGATACACAGTATTTT	CSARGLGDTQYF
TRBD2	TRBJ2-3	-	TRBV20-1	TGCAGTGCTGGGGGACTAGCGGGAGATTTGTCCGATACGCAGTATTTT	CSAGGLAGDLSDTQYF
-	TRBJ2-1	few	TRBV4-3	TGCGCCAGCAGCCAAGACCCTGAGGGAGGAAGGGGCAGAGTAAATGAGCAGTTCTTC	CASSQDPEGGRGRVNEQFF
TRBD1	TRBJ2-7	-	TRBV6-6	TGTGCCAGCAGTCCACAAGGGCAGGGGGCGATAACCTACGAACAGTACTTC	CASSPQGQGAITYEQYF
-	TRBJ1-2	many	TRBV25-1	TGTGCCAGCAGTGAATATTGGGCAGCCTATGGCTACACCTTC	CASSEYWAAYGYTF
TRBD1	TRBJ2-2	many	TRBV6-5	TGTGCCAGCAGTTACTCGCTCAGGGGGCCCGGGGAGCTGTTTTTT	CASSYSLRGPGELFF
-	TRBJ1-1	many	TRBV29-1	TGCAGCGTTGGATCAGGGAACACTGAAGCTTTCTTT	CSVGSGNTEAFF
-	TRBJ2-5	few	TRBV7-9	TGTGCCAGCAGCTTTAGGTCGGCATCACAAGAGACCCAGTACTTC	CASSFRSASQETQYF
-	TRBJ2-3	few	TRBV5-6	TGTGCCAGCAGGCTTCAAGGGTTGGCGGATACGCAGTATTTT	CASRLQGLADTQYF
-	TRBJ1-2	-	TRBV4-2	TGTGCCAGCAGCCGATCCCGTTTGAGTCGATCTAACTATGGCTACATCTTC	CASSRSRLSRSNYGYIF
-	TRBJ1-2	once	TRBV6-5	TGTGCCAGGAGTTACTCACGGGGAGGAGCGTATGGCTACACCTTC	CARSYSRGGAYGYTF
TRBD1	TRBJ1-2	-	TRBV20-1	TGCAGTGCCCTGGACAGGACCAACTATGGCTACACCTTC	CSALDRTNYGYTF
-	TRBJ2-1	few	TRBV29-1	TGCAGCGTCTTGAAGTTGTCCAATGAGCAGTTCTTC	CSVLKLSNEQFF
-	TRBJ1-2	many	TRBV20-1	TGCAGTGCTAGAAACGGACAATCCCTGGGCGGCTACACCTTC	CSARNGQSLGGYTF
-	TRBJ2-5	medium-sized	TRBV29-1	TGCAGCGTCTCTTGGGGACTTGGTGGTGGAGAGACCCAGTACTTC	CSVSWGLGGGETQYF
TRBD1	TRBJ1-2	-	TRBV29-1	TGCAGCGTACGCACAGGGGTATATGGCTACACCTTC	CSVRTGVYGYTF
-	TRBJ1-4	-	TRBV20-1	TGCAGTGCTAGAGATGAGGACGTCCTAGCGGAGGAAAAACTGTTTTTT	CSARDEDVLAEEKLFF
TRBD1	TRBJ1-6	many	TRBV6-5	TGTGCCAGCAGTTACTTCGGCAGGGGGCGCGGTTCACCCCTCCACTTT	CASSYFGRGRGSPLHF
-	TRBJ2-3	-	TRBV5-5	TGTGCCAGCAGCTTGGCGGGGGTAGGAGCAGATACGCAGTATTTT	CASSLAGVGADTQYF
TRBD2	TRBJ2-3	-	TRBV7-9	TGTGCCAGCAGATTAACGGAGGGACTAGTAGGCACAGATATGCGGTATTTT	CASRLTEGLVGTDMRYF
-	TRBJ2-1	-	TRBV10-3	TGTGTCATAACCCCGGGACGGGGGATCGGTGAGCAGTTCTTC	CVITPGRGIGEQFF
-	TRBJ2-2	-	TRBV18	TGTGCCAGCTCACCACCGGGGGGGCTGAACACCGGGGAGCTGTTTTTT	CASSPPGGLNTGELFF
TRBD2	TRBJ2-5	-	TRBV11-2	TGTGCCAGCAGCCGCAAGGGACTAGCGGGATTAGGGGCGCGGGAGACCCAGTACTTC	CASSRKGLAGLGARETQYF
-	TRBJ1-1	-	TRBV20-1	TGCAGTGCCCCTTTGAATGGACAAAAGAACACTCAAGCTTTCTTT	CSAPLNGQKNTQAFF
-	TRBJ2-7	many	TRBV12-3/TRBV12-4	TGTGCCAGCGGCCGGGATCTCTACGAGCAGTACTTC	CASGRDLYEQYF
-	TRBJ2-7	-	TRBV2	TGTGCCAGCAACAGGGACACCACCTACGAGCAATACTTC	CASNRDTTYEQYF
-	TRBJ1-2	few	TRBV11-2	TGTGCCAGCAGCTCAGGCTTAGGAGGCTACACCTTC	CASSSGLGGYTF
-	TRBJ1-2	medium-sized	TRBV10-3	TGTGCCATCAGTGGAACCGGGACGAACTATGGCTACACCTTC	CAISGTGTNYGYTF
TRBD2	TRBJ2-7	many	TRBV4-1	TGCGCCAGCAGCCAAGGGGGACTAGCGGGAGCGGGCGAGCAGTACTTC	CASSQGGLAGAGEQYF
TRBD2	TRBJ2-5	many	TRBV30	TGTGCCTGGAGTGCCGGACTAGCGGGAATGGAGACCCAGTACTTC	CAWSAGLAGMETQYF
TRBD2	TRBJ2-1	-	TRBV11-3	TGTGCCAGCAGCGCGCGAATAGCGGGAGGCAATGAGCAGTTCTTC	CASSARIAGGNEQFF
TRBD1	TRBJ1-1	many	TRBV29-1	TGCAGCGTTGAAGATGGGGAACAGGGGGGAACGATATGTGAGGTGACTGAAGCTTTCTTT	CSVEDGEQGGTICEVTEAFF
-	TRBJ2-7	many	TRBV4-1	TGCGCCAGCAGCCAAGATCCCCTCTCCTACGAGCAGTACTTC	CASSQDPLSYEQYF
-	TRBJ1-5	-	TRBV20-1	TGCAATGCTTCCTACAGGGTTGATCAGCCCCAGCATTTT	CNASYRVDQPQHF
TRBD1	TRBJ2-7	once	TRBV20-1	TGCAGTGCCTCGGGACAGAGCCACTATGAGCAGTACTTC	CSASGQSHYEQYF
-	TRBJ2-7	once	TRBV12-3/TRBV12-4	TGTGCCAGCAGGGAGACAGAGCGCCCCCACGAGCAGTACTTC	CASRETERPHEQYF
TRBD2	TRBJ2-1	-	TRBV29-1	TGCAGCGGTAGCGGGCCCCGGTACAATGAGCAGTTCTTC	CSGSGPRYNEQFF
-	TRBJ2-3	once	TRBV20-1	TGCAGTGCTAGATATGGGGCAGAAAGCACAGATACGCGGTATTTT	CSARYGAESTDTRYF
-	TRBJ1-1	medium-sized	TRBV20-1	TGCAGTGCCCCTTTAAATGGACAAAAGAACACTGAAGCTTTCTTT	CSAPLNGQKNTEAFF
TRBD1	TRBJ2-6	-	TRBV29-1	TGCAGCGTTGATGGTCCTCCGGGACAGGGGTCTTCTGGGGCCAACGTCCTGACTTTC	CSVDGPPGQGSSGANVLTF
-	TRBJ1-4	-	TRBV5-4	TGTGCCAGCAGCACAACTAATGAAAAACTGTTTTTT	CASSTTNEKLFF
TRBD2	TRBJ2-1	many	TRBV28	TGTGCCAGCAGTTTATCGCCTAGCGGGAGTTGGTACAATGAGCAGTTCTTC	CASSLSPSGSWYNEQFF
TRBD1	TRBJ2-7	many	TRBV12-3/TRBV12-4	TGTGCCAGCAGTTCCGAGTCGACAGGGGGTACCTACGAGCAGTACTTC	CASSSESTGGTYEQYF
-	TRBJ2-5	-	TRBV11-2	TGTGCCAGCAGCTTGCGGTTCGGAGGGGAACAAGAGACCCAGTACTTC	CASSLRFGGEQETQYF
-	TRBJ2-5	-	TRBV20-1	TGCAGTGCTAACCCGGGCGGGACGGGGGAAGAGACCCAGTACTTC	CSANPGGTGEETQYF
TRBD2	TRBJ2-2	-	TRBV10-2	TGCGCCAGCGGGACTAGCGGACAGACCGGGAAGCTGTTTTTT	CASGTSGQTGKLFF
-	TRBJ1-6	-	TRBV11-2	TGTGCCAGCAGCTTAGATCTGTGGGTGGTAGTATCACCCCTCCACTTT	CASSLDLWVVVSPLHF